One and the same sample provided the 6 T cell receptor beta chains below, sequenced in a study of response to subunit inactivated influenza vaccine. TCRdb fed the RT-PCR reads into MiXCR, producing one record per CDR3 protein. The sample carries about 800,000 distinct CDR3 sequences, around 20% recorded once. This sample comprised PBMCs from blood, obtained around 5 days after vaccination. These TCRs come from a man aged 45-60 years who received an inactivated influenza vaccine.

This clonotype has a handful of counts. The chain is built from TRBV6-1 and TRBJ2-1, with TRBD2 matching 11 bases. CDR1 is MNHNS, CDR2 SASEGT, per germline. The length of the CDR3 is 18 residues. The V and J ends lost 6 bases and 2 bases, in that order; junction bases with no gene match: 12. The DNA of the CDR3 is TGTGCCAGCAGACGACTTTCACCGACTAGCGGGACCTACAATGAGCAGTTCTTC. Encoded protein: CASRRLSPTSGTYNEQFF.

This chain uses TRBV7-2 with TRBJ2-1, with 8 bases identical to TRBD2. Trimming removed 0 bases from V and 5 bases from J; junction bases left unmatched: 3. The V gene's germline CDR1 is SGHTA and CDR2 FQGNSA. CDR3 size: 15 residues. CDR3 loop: CASSLAFSGDNEQFF. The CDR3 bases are TGTGCCAGCAGCTTAGCGTTTAGCGGGGACAATGAGCAGTTCTTC.

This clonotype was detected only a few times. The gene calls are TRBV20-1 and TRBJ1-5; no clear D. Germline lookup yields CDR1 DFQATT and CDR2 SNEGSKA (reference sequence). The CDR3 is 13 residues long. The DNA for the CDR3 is TGCGCCCCGAGACGGGATAGCAATCAGCCCCAGCATTTT. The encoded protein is CAPRRDSNQPQHF.

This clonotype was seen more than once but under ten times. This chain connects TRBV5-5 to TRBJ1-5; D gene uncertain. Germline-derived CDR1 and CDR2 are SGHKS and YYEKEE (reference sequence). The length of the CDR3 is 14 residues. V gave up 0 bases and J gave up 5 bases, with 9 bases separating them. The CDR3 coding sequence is TGTGCCAGCAGCTTGGGAGTCCAGGATCAGCCCCAGCATTTT. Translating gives CASSLGVQDQPQHF.

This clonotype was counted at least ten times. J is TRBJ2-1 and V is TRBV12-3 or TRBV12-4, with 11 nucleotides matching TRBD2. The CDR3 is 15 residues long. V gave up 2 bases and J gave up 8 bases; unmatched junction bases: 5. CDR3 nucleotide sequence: TGTGCCAGCAGTTTAAGCCTAGCGGGAGGCTATGAGCAGTTCTTC. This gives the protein CASSLSLAGGYEQFF.

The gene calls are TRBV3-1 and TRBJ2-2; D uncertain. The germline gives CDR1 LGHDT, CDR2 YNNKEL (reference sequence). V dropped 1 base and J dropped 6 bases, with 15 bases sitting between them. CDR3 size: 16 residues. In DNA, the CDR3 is TGTGCCAGCAGCCAAGTATTGGGCAGGAGACCCGGGGAGCTGTTTTTT. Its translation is CASSQVLGRRPGELFF.